The sequence of this T cell receptor beta chain was determined in a study of neurological immune-mediated disorders. It was by 5'RACE with 10-nucleotide random UMIs that the cDNA was made. TCRdb itself ran the 5' RACE reads through MiXCR, one entry per CDR3 protein. Of fewer than 65,000 distinct CDR3 sequences in the sample, around 4.4% are singletons; the top ten hold roughly 3.1%. To note about this clonotype: Antigen specificity is unknown. A much larger clone lies one base from this, so it may be a read error. The CDR3 end shows no conserved phenylalanine or tryptophan, and so a read error is likely.

This CDR3 has 11 residues. Germline lookup yields CDR1 SQVTM and CDR2 ANQGSEA. Losses at the gene ends were 7 bases for V and 6 bases for J; bases not matched to a gene: 4. Study results and caveats: In HTLV-1-associated myelopathy, TCR clonal expansion was greatest, and in multiple sclerosis it was least, below healthy controls.

The sequenced sample was PBMCs. The V call is TRBV29-1, the J call TRBJ1-1; 8 positions agree with TRBD1. The TCR sequence derives from a man over 45 with multiple sclerosis. CDR3 sequence reads: CSGRTGPEAFC. CDR3 bases: TGCAGCGGCAGGACAGGGCCTGAAGCTTTCTGT.